This is a list of T cell receptor beta chains from one sample in a study of blood T cell repertoires in COVID-19. Profiled with immunoSEQ multiplex PCR; TCRdb holds only in-frame clones, not every one. This table has some 140,000 clones, about 80% appearing once. Sequences were obtained from peripheral blood. These receptors all come from a woman aged 55-70 years with COVID-19, enrolled during active disease. The CDR3 runs from the conserved cysteine through the conserved F or W. A D gene is named only where the DNA matches it firmly. Size values are once, few and many counts, or a class for expanded clones, and some rows have none.

>TRBJ1-1|NA|NA|TRBV9
CASSPTTRLRDGTEAFF
TGTGCCAGCAGCCCCACGACCAGGTTGCGGGATGGAACTGAAGCTTTCTTT
>TRBJ1-5|NA|NA|TRBV24-1
CATQQGISNQPQHF
TGTGCCACCCAACAGGGAATAAGCAATCAGCCCCAGCATTTT
>TRBJ2-6|NA|NA|TRBV18
CASSPTTGTAGANVLTF
TGTGCCAGCTCACCGACTACAGGGACGGCTGGGGCCAACGTCCTGACTTTC
>TRBJ1-4|NA|NA|TRBV7-8
CASSLGLGRRGGKLFF
TGTGCCAGCAGCTTAGGGCTCGGACGTAGGGGGGGGAAACTGTTTTTT
>TRBJ1-2|NA|NA|TRBV14
CASSPQQSYGYTF
TGTGCCAGCAGCCCCCAACAGTCCTATGGCTACACCTTC
>TRBJ1-1|NA|NA|TRBV5-1
CASSLTGKTEAFF
TGCGCCAGCAGCTTGACAGGTAAAACTGAAGCTTTCTTT
>TRBJ1-1|NA|TRBD1|TRBV18
CASSPLDRAEAFF
TGTGCCAGCTCACCTTTGGACAGGGCTGAAGCTTTCTTT
>TRBJ2-5|once|TRBD1|TRBV19
CASSIQQGGGETQYF
TGTGCCAGTAGTATCCAACAGGGGGGAGGAGAGACCCAGTACTTC
>TRBJ2-1|few|TRBD2|TRBV18
CASSPPLPSGRAGEQFF
TGTGCCAGCTCACCACCCCTTCCAAGCGGGAGGGCCGGTGAGCAGTTCTTC
>TRBJ1-5|NA|NA|TRBV18
CASSPGQGLMPQHF
TGTGCCAGCTCACCAGGGCAGGGTTTGATGCCCCAGCATTTT
>TRBJ1-6|NA|TRBD1|TRBV2
CASSPLTGPRNSPLHF
TGTGCCAGCAGCCCTTTGACAGGGCCGAGGAATTCACCCCTCCACTTT
>TRBJ1-6|NA|NA|TRBV3-1/TRBV3-2
CASNHRTPAENSPLHF
TGTGCCAGCAATCACAGGACGCCCGCCGAGAATTCACCCCTCCACTTT
>TRBJ1-2|NA|NA|TRBV9
CASSATGGYGYTF
TGTGCCAGCAGCGCCACCGGGGGCTATGGCTACACCTTC
>TRBJ1-2|NA|NA|TRBV10-3
CAITSEGGVTGYTF
TGTGCCATCACCTCGGAAGGGGGGGTGACTGGCTACACCTTC
>TRBJ2-1|NA|NA|TRBV27
CASSPQTGEQFF
TGTGCCAGCAGTCCCCAGACAGGCGAGCAGTTCTTC
>TRBJ2-2|NA|NA|TRBV20-1
CSASRQGGTSGELFF
TGCAGTGCTAGTAGGCAGGGAGGAACTAGCGGGGAGCTGTTTTTT
>TRBJ1-5|NA|TRBD1|TRBV6-5
CASSLGQGVGQPQHF
TGTGCCAGCAGCCTAGGACAGGGGGTAGGGCAGCCCCAGCATTTT
>TRBJ1-1|NA|NA|TRBV3-1/TRBV3-2
CASSQNGPWEAFF
TGTGCCAGCAGCCAAAATGGACCCTGGGAGGCTTTCTTT
>TRBJ2-7|NA|NA|TRBV11-2
CASSLGGQTSGTSYEQYF
TGTGCCAGCAGCTTAGGGGGACAGACCTCCGGGACTAGTTACGAGCAGTACTTC
>TRBJ2-2|NA|TRBD1|TRBV2
CASRDRGLNTGELFF
TGTGCCAGCAGGGACAGGGGCCTAAACACCGGGGAGCTGTTTTTT
>TRBJ1-1|NA|NA|TRBV24-1
CATSDSPPGNTEAFF
TGTGCCACCAGTGATTCCCCTCCGGGGAACACTGAAGCTTTCTTT
>TRBJ1-2|NA|NA|TRBV3-1/TRBV3-2
CASSQVSGNNYGYTF
TGTGCCAGCAGCCAAGTATCAGGGAATAACTATGGCTACACCTTC
>TRBJ2-1|NA|NA|TRBV15
CATRPTGSTYNEQFF
TGTGCCACCAGACCGACAGGTTCTACCTACAATGAGCAGTTCTTC
>TRBJ1-2|NA|NA|TRBV25-1
CASSGGYGYTF
TGTGCCAGCAGCGGAGGCTATGGCTACACCTTC
>TRBJ1-2|NA|NA|TRBV5-1
CASSLNGANYGYTF
TGCGCCAGCAGCTTGAACGGAGCTAACTATGGCTACACCTTC
>TRBJ2-3|NA|TRBD1|TRBV7-9
CASRPGTGFRTDTQYF
TGTGCCAGCAGGCCTGGGACAGGGTTCCGCACAGATACGCAGTATTTT
>TRBJ2-3|NA|TRBD2|TRBV5-1
CASSSWGAGVSDTQYF
TGCGCCAGCAGCTCTTGGGGAGCGGGAGTTTCAGATACGCAGTATTTT
>TRBJ2-1|NA|TRBD1|TRBV3-1/TRBV3-2
CASSQGTGSRNEQFF
TGTGCCAGCAGCCAAGGGACAGGGAGCCGCAATGAGCAGTTCTTC
>TRBJ2-7|once|NA|TRBV5-1
CASSLGANYEQYF
TGCGCCAGCTCCCTAGGAGCGAACTACGAGCAGTACTTC
>TRBJ2-2|NA|NA|TRBV2
CASSPKRETTSGELFF
TGTGCCAGCAGTCCCAAGCGTGAGACTACCTCGGGGGAGCTGTTTTTT
>TRBJ1-1|once|TRBD1|TRBV9
CASSDSGGQDRGTEAFF
TGTGCCAGCAGCGACTCAGGGGGCCAGGATCGAGGCACTGAAGCTTTCTTT
>TRBJ1-5|NA|TRBD1|TRBV10-3
CAISPGGFGNQPQHF
TGTGCCATCAGTCCAGGGGGTTTCGGCAATCAGCCCCAGCATTTT
>TRBJ2-7|once|NA|TRBV20-1
CSAEQGYEQYF
TGCAGTGCTGAACAGGGTTACGAGCAGTACTTC
>TRBJ1-1|once|NA|TRBV7-8
CASRNSGTQGNTEAFF
TGTGCCAGCAGAAATAGCGGGACCCAGGGGAACACTGAAGCTTTCTTT
>TRBJ2-7|NA|TRBD2|TRBV11-2
CASSLRLAGKYEQYF
TGTGCCAGCAGCTTACGTCTAGCGGGGAAATACGAGCAGTACTTC
>TRBJ2-3|NA|NA|TRBV10-1
CASSDGGITDTQYF
TGCGCCAGCAGTGATGGCGGGATCACAGATACGCAGTATTTT
>TRBJ1-2|NA|NA|TRBV3-1/TRBV3-2
CASSLGASLYGYTF
TGTGCCAGCAGCCTAGGGGCTTCACTTTATGGCTACACCTTC
>TRBJ1-1|NA|NA|TRBV6-5
CASQGNTEAFF
TGTGCCAGCCAGGGGAACACTGAAGCTTTCTTT
>TRBJ2-2|NA|TRBD2|TRBV7-8
CASSPTSGGAGGELFF
TGTGCCAGCAGCCCCACTAGCGGGGGGGCTGGCGGGGAGCTGTTTTTT
>TRBJ1-6|once|TRBD1|TRBV19
CASSFQGARSPLHF
TGTGCCAGTAGTTTCCAGGGGGCAAGGTCACCCCTCCACTTT
>TRBJ1-2|NA|TRBD1|TRBV7-3
CASSRDRGRYGYTF
TGTGCCAGCAGCCGAGACAGGGGACGGTATGGCTACACCTTC
>TRBJ2-7|once|NA|TRBV20-1
CSASGNYEQYF
TGCAGTGCTAGCGGGAACTACGAGCAGTACTTC
>TRBJ1-5|NA|TRBD1|TRBV9
CASSVAGQGDQPQHF
TGTGCCAGCAGCGTAGCGGGACAGGGTGATCAGCCCCAGCATTTT
>TRBJ2-2|NA|NA|TRBV12-3/TRBV12-4
CASRLYTGELFF
TGTGCCAGCAGACTGTACACCGGGGAGCTGTTTTTT
>TRBJ2-7|NA|NA|TRBV20-1
CSASRGSHEQYF
TGCAGTGCTAGTCGGGGTTCCCACGAGCAGTACTTC
>TRBJ1-6|NA|NA|TRBV11-3
CASSLVANSPLHF
TGTGCCAGCAGCTTAGTGGCTAATTCACCCCTCCACTTT
>TRBJ1-6|NA|NA|TRBV9
CASSVGENSSPLHF
TGTGCCAGCAGCGTAGGGGAGAATTCTTCACCCCTCCACTTT
>TRBJ1-2|NA|TRBD1|TRBV19
CASLGTAEGYTF
TGTGCCAGTCTCGGGACAGCCGAAGGCTACACCTTC
>TRBJ2-1|NA|NA|TRBV19
CASGGQTYNEQFF
TGTGCCAGCGGCGGGCAGACCTACAATGAGCAGTTCTTC
>TRBJ1-5|NA|TRBD1|TRBV6-2/TRBV6-3
CASSYRQGPNQPQHF
TGTGCCAGCAGTTACCGACAGGGGCCTAATCAGCCCCAGCATTTT